These 13 T cell receptor beta chains came from one sample sequenced in a study of beta chain features in type 1 diabetes. Since all of the isolated RNA was reverse transcribed, expressed TCRB transcripts were what got sequenced. Method: immunoSEQ multiplex PCR; TCRdb's copy keeps in-frame clones and lacks some. The sample includes fewer than 200,000 clones, approximately 8.1% of them seen just once. Material: central memory CD4+ T cells from blood. The receptor set was obtained from a man aged 18 to 29 in good health.

This sequence joins TRBV6-6 and TRBJ2-3; D is ambiguous. Looked up from germline, CDR1 is MNHNY and CDR2 is SVGAGI (reference sequence). The length of the CDR3 is 12 residues. V lost 5 bases and J lost 6, with 9 bases in between. The CDR3 sequence is CASSPYMDTQYF. CDR3 nucleotide sequence: TGTGCCAGCAGTCCTTACATGGATACGCAGTATTTT.

J is TRBJ2-5 and V is TRBV11-2; maybe TRBD2 (5 bases). There are 13 residues in the CDR3. The germline V gene encodes CDR1 SGHAT and CDR2 FQNNGV. The V end lost 6 bases, the J end lost 5 bases, and 13 bases lay between the germline ends. CDR3 loop: CASSRGPSETQYF. For the CDR3, the DNA is TGTGCCAGCAGTAGAGGGCCGAGCGAGACCCAGTACTTC. The whole variable domain, filled in from reference TRBV11-2 and TRBJ2-5, reads EAGVAQSPRYKIIEKRQSVAFWCNPISGHATLYWYQQILGQGPKLLIQFQNNGVVDDSQLPKDRFSAERLKGVDSTLKIQPAKLEDSAVYLCASSRGPSETQYFGPGTRLLVL.

This clone was counted only a few times. The CDR3 loop is CASSPLGTGDSPLHF. In DNA, the CDR3 is TGTGCCAGCAGCCCTCTGGGGACAGGGGACTCACCCCTCCACTTT. This chain links TRBV6-5 with TRBJ1-6, with 10 bases identical to TRBD1. Germline V lookup: CDR1 MNHEY, CDR2 SVGAGI. With 6 bases clipped from V and 10 bases from J, the junction kept 9 bases outside the gene matches. The CDR3 runs to 15 residues.

The genes are TRBV7-3 and TRBJ2-1, with 10 positions matching TRBD2. This CDR3 is built from 16 residues. V gave up 5 bases and J gave up 8 bases; unmatched junction bases: 12. Germline V CDR1 and CDR2: SGHTA, FQGTGA. The CDR3 nucleotides read TGTGCCAGCAGCCCCTCAAGCGGGGGGGCCAACGATGAGCAGTTCTTC. This sequence encodes CASSPSSGGANDEQFF.

In its sample, this clone was seen a few times. The chain recombines TRBV11-2 with TRBJ2-1; D call uncertain. This CDR3 is 13 amino acids long. The V end lost 5 bases, the J end lost 3 bases, and 8 bases lay between the germline ends. Germline values: CDR1 SGHAT, CDR2 FQNNGV. The CDR3 loop is CASSPNGYNEQFF. In DNA, the CDR3 is TGTGCCAGCAGCCCCAACGGCTACAATGAGCAGTTCTTC.

This clone has only a few counts. This chain connects TRBV19 to TRBJ2-4, with D perhaps matching TRBD1 (6 bases). CDR1 LNHDA and CDR2 SQIVND come from the germline V gene (reference sequence). There are 14 residues in the CDR3. V lost 2 bases to trimming and J lost 5 bases, with 10 bases between them. The CDR3 is CASSIPGVENIQYF. CDR3 bases: TGTGCCAGTAGTATACCAGGGGTGGAAAACATTCAGTACTTC.

The chain is built from TRBV25-1 and TRBJ2-3, with 8 bases lining up with TRBD1. Trimming cost V 6 bases and J 2 bases; bases outside gene matches: 4. Germline lookup yields CDR1 MGHDK and CDR2 SYGVNS. This CDR3 has 14 amino acids. CDR3: CASRSGQVTDTQYF. In DNA form, the CDR3 reads TGTGCCAGCAGATCGGGACAGGTCACAGATACGCAGTATTTT.

In this sample, this clone turned up a few times. The chain couples TRBV10-3 to TRBJ2-3; TRBD2 is a possible D gene (5 bases). Between the trimmed V and J ends, which lost 11 bases and 2 bases, there was a span of 14 bases. CDR1 is ENHRY, CDR2 SYGVKD, per germline. The CDR3 runs to 13 residues. For the CDR3, the DNA is TGTGCCGCACGTGGAGACTACACAGATACGCAGTATTTT. It codes for CAARGDYTDTQYF.

This chain links TRBV7-6 with TRBJ1-1; tentative D call: TRBD1 (5 bases). CDR3 length: 16 residues. The ends were cut back, 4 bases at V and 0 bases at J, with 15 bases in the middle. Germline V lookup: CDR1 SGHVS, CDR2 FNYEAQ. CDR3 region: CASSSKRGSLNTEAFF. DNA of the CDR3: TGTGCCAGCAGCTCAAAAAGGGGCAGTCTGAACACTGAAGCTTTCTTT.

This clone was seen repeatedly, ten times or more. The CDR3 sequence: CASSDGTGEYF. CDR3 nucleotides: TGTGCCAGCAGTGACGGGACAGGGGAGTACTTC. The rearrangement links TRBV6-5 to TRBJ2-7; 10 bases line up with TRBD1. Germline CDR1 and CDR2: MNHEY and SVGAGI. This CDR3 region has 11 residues. J lost 11 bases, V lost 5 bases, and 3 bases had no gene match.

The J gene is TRBJ2-5, the V gene TRBV11-2; 10 bases match TRBD1. The CDR3 contains 16 residues. Germline loops: CDR1 SGHAT, CDR2 FQNNGV. J gave up 5 bases and V 0 bases, and 6 bases lay outside the gene matches. CDR3 sequence: CASSLDSGTGVETQYF. The CDR3 DNA sequence: TGTGCCAGCAGCTTAGATAGCGGGACAGGGGTTGAGACCCAGTACTTC. The full variable domain, rest sourced from reference TRBV11-2 and TRBJ2-5, is EAGVAQSPRYKIIEKRQSVAFWCNPISGHATLYWYQQILGQGPKLLIQFQNNGVVDDSQLPKDRFSAERLKGVDSTLKIQPAKLEDSAVYLCASSLDSGTGVETQYFGPGTRLLVL.

The V and J genes are TRBV4-1 and TRBJ2-5, with 7 nucleotides matching TRBD2. This CDR3 contains 16 residues. V was pared by 6 bases and J by 2 bases, with 12 bases of the junction left unmatched. Germline V gene sequence: CDR1 MGHRA, CDR2 YSYEKL. CDR3 DNA sequence: TGCGCCAGCAGTACCCCATCGGGACTACAACAAGAGACCCAGTACTTC. This translates into CASSTPSGLQQETQYF.

The chain combines TRBV28 with TRBJ1-1; TRBD1 is a possible D gene (5 bases). Deletions cut 6 bases from V and 10 bases from J, with 12 bases between. CDR1 and CDR2 from the germline V gene are MDHEN and SYDVKM. This CDR3 is built from 11 residues. The CDR3 DNA sequence: TGTGCCAGCAGGATAGACAGTACAGCTTTCTTT. Translation: CASRIDSTAFF.